Included here is one T cell receptor beta chain sequence, with context. These data are taken from a study of blood T cell repertoires in COVID-19. The V gene lost 3 bases and the J gene lost 4 bases, with 21 bases spanning the gap. CDR3 length: 16 residues. CDR1 and CDR2 (germline): GTSNPN, SVGIG (reference sequence). Assay: immunoSEQ multiplex PCR; the TCRdb copy retains only in-frame clones and omits some. The profile shows 400,000 to 450,000 clones, around 88% of them singletons. Followed over time, Seattle patients had been enrolled while infection was active. The sample taken for sequencing was peripheral blood. V usage is TRBV30 and J usage is TRBJ1-1, with unresolved D. This TCR came from a woman in her forties or fifties with COVID-19, enrolled during active disease. CDR3 sequence reads: CAWSQPWRPLGTEAFF. The DNA for the CDR3 is TGTGCCTGGAGCCAGCCATGGAGGCCCCTGGGCACTGAAGCTTTCTTT.